The 22 T cell receptor beta chains listed next were all sequenced from one sample in a study of blood T cell repertoires in COVID-19. Some clones are missing from TCRdb's copy, which holds only in-frame ones; the method was immunoSEQ multiplex PCR. Of about 290,000 clones in the sample, around four fifths are singletons; the top ten hold about 4%. Sequenced sample: peripheral blood. The source is a woman in her forties or fifties with active or convalescent COVID-19.

This clone was picked up one time. The V gene is TRBV29-1, the J gene TRBJ2-7; D possibly corresponds to TRBD1 (6 bases). CDR1 and CDR2 from the germline V gene are SQVTM and ANQGSEA. This CDR3 contains 13 residues. V was cut by 6 bases and J by 12 bases, with 24 bases left in between. CDR3 loop: CSVSPFEQGISYF. For the CDR3, the DNA is TGCAGCGTCTCCCCCTTCGAACAGGGAATATCGTACTTC.

The genes are TRBV28 and TRBJ2-4; 8 bases fit TRBD1. V shed 6 bases, J shed 5 bases, and the junction held 6 bases outside the gene matches. CDR1 is MDHEN, CDR2 SYDVKM, per germline. The CDR3 has 14 residues. The CDR3 sequence: CASSRQGIQNIQYF. In nucleotides, the CDR3 is TGTGCCAGCAGCCGACAGGGGATTCAAAACATTCAGTACTTC.

The chain carries TRBV18 and TRBJ1-5, with 9 bases lining up with TRBD1. This CDR3 spans 17 amino acids. Unmatched junction bases numbered 12, after V lost 2 bases and J lost 7 bases. The germline V gene has CDR1 KGHSH and CDR2 LQKENI. The chain's CDR3 is CASSPKTGTGRDQPQHF. The CDR3 nucleotides read TGTGCCAGCTCACCAAAAACCGGGACAGGGCGCGACCAGCCCCAGCATTTT.

The chain recombines TRBV14 with TRBJ1-6; D gene unclear. CDR1 and CDR2 from the germline V gene are SGHDN and FVKESK. CDR3 length: 14 amino acids. V shed 3 bases and J shed 6 bases, with 9 bases lying between them. The CDR3 reads CASSHRASNSPLHF. The CDR3 DNA reads as TGTGCCAGCAGCCATAGAGCGAGTAATTCACCCCTCCACTTT. The full variable domain, rest sourced from reference TRBV14 and TRBJ1-6, is EAGVTQFPSHSVIEKGQTVTLRCDPISGHDNLYWYRRVMGKEIKFLLHFVKESKQDESGMPNNRFLAERTGGTYSTLKVQPAELEDSGVYFCASSHRASNSPLHFGNGTRLTVT.

The V call is TRBV28, the J call TRBJ1-2, with D possibly matching TRBD1 (5 bases). V lost 3 bases to trimming and J lost 1 base, with 18 bases between them. CDR3 length equals 17 residues. CDR1 is MDHEN and CDR2 is SYDVKM in the germline V gene. CDR3 DNA: TGTGCCAGCAGTTTCCCCGCCGGTGGGAGGGGTAACTATGGCTACACCTTC. Amino acids: CASSFPAGGRGNYGYTF.

A few counts support this clone. J is TRBJ2-2 and V is TRBV30, with D unresolved. This CDR3 region has 13 residues. Germline lookup yields CDR1 GTSNPN and CDR2 SVGIG (reference sequence). V lost 0 bases and J lost 1, with 3 bases in between. The CDR3 nucleotides read TGTGCCTGGAGTGTCGGGAACACCGGGGAGCTGTTTTTT. This codes for CAWSVGNTGELFF.

The genes are TRBV3-1 (or the pseudogene TRBV3-2) and TRBJ1-2, with D maybe TRBD1 (6 bases). V lost 6 bases to trimming and J lost 3 bases, with 17 bases between them. The CDR3 consists of 15 residues. Per germline, CDR1 LGHDT and CDR2 YNNKEL (reference sequence). Written as DNA, the CDR3 is TGTGCCAGCAGTCATACGGACAGACGACACTATGGCTACACCTTC. Translated, it gives CASSHTDRRHYGYTF.

The chain links TRBV25-1 to TRBJ1-1; 8 positions agree with TRBD1. Germline lookup yields CDR1 MGHDK and CDR2 SYGVNS. This CDR3 is built from 16 residues. V trimming: 2 bases; J trimming: 1 base; junction bases outside the gene matches: 6. CDR3: CASSEMTGARNTEAFF. Written as DNA, the CDR3 is TGTGCCAGCAGTGAAATGACAGGGGCCCGGAACACTGAAGCTTTCTTT.

The V call is TRBV30, the J call TRBJ1-1; 7 positions agree with TRBD1. This CDR3 is built from 16 residues. Germline V CDR1 and CDR2: GTSNPN, SVGIG (reference sequence). The trim removed 1 base at V and 2 bases at J, leaving 10 bases unmatched. CDR3 in DNA: TGTGCCTGGAGTGCAACCGCCGGGACAGCCAACACTGAAGCTTTCTTT. As protein: CAWSATAGTANTEAFF.

The chain couples TRBV2 to TRBJ2-5; 8 bases fit TRBD1. The CDR3 extends over 14 amino acids. The germline V gene has CDR1 SNHLY and CDR2 FYNNEI. The trim removed 5 bases at V and 5 bases at J, leaving 7 bases unmatched. The DNA for the CDR3 is TGTGCCAGCAGTCAGCAGGGGGCAGGGGAGACCCAGTACTTC. Protein sequence: CASSQQGAGETQYF.

The chain has TRBV19 and TRBJ1-4; D not resolved. Germline CDR1 is LNHDA and CDR2 is SQIVND (reference sequence). This CDR3 is 14 amino acids long. V was pared by 6 bases and J by 0 bases, with 8 bases between. CDR3 sequence reads: CASSEQATNEKLFF. As DNA, the CDR3 is TGTGCCAGTAGCGAACAAGCAACTAATGAAAAACTGTTTTTT.

The chain has TRBV7-2 and TRBJ2-7; D gene uncertain. The CDR3 has 14 amino acids. The ends were cut back, 1 base at V and 0 bases at J, with 7 bases in the middle. Germline CDR1 SGHTA, CDR2 FQGNSA. The CDR3 bases are TGTGCCAGCAGCTTAGACTGGAGCTCCTACGAGCAGTACTTC. It yields the protein CASSLDWSSYEQYF.

This chain joins TRBV29-1 and TRBJ1-5, with D perhaps TRBD1 (6 bases). In germline, CDR1 is SQVTM, CDR2 ANQGSEA. There are 12 residues in the CDR3. V lost 6 bases and J 3 bases, leaving 9 bases between the germline ends. This chain's CDR3 is CSVGHFNQPQHF. The CDR3 bases are TGCAGCGTGGGACACTTCAATCAGCCCCAGCATTTT.

CDR3 sequence (DNA): TGTGCCAGCAGTCTCCAGGGTGATGCCGGGGAGCTGTTTTTT. As protein: CASSLQGDAGELFF. This sequence joins TRBV2 and TRBJ2-2; D might be TRBD1 (5 bases). CDR3 length equals 14 residues. V lost 5 bases to trimming and J lost 6 bases, with 13 bases between them. The germline CDR1 and CDR2 sequences are SNHLY and FYNNEI.

This clone was observed once. The chain uses TRBV5-4 and TRBJ1-6; TRBD1 matches 7 bases. The CDR3 spans 14 residues. Looked up from germline, CDR1 is SGHNT and CDR2 is YYREEE (reference sequence). The V segment lost 6 bases and the J segment 9 bases; nucleotides outside the gene matches: 9. CDR3 amino acids: CASTTDRKGSPLHF. The CDR3, as DNA: TGTGCCAGCACCACGGACAGGAAGGGTTCACCCCTCCACTTT.

The chain combines TRBV28 with TRBJ2-1, with 7 bases matching TRBD1. V lost 6 bases, J lost 8 bases, and 10 bases stayed unmatched. Germline assignment: CDR1 MDHEN and CDR2 SYDVKM. The CDR3 totals 14 residues. The CDR3 coding sequence is TGTGCCAGCAGGGGGGAAATTCAGGGGGATGAGCAGTTCTTC. Its translation is CASRGEIQGDEQFF. The entire variable domain, with the rest obtained from reference TRBV28 and TRBJ2-1, is as follows: DVKVTQSSRYLVKRTGEKVFLECVQDMDHENMFWYRQDPGLGLRLIYFSYDVKMKEKGDIPEGYSVSREKKERFSLILESASTNQTSMYLCASRGEIQGDEQFFGPGTRLTVL.

Note on this clone: The same CDR3 is also encoded by other DNA sequences in this sample. The chain joins TRBV6-1 to TRBJ2-7, with 11 bases matching TRBD2. From germline, CDR1 is MNHNS and CDR2 SASEGT. The CDR3 has 14 residues. The V gene end was trimmed by 3 bases and the J gene end by 4 bases; junction bases not matched to a gene: 2. CDR3 sequence (DNA): TGTGCCAGCAGTGATGGGACTAGCGGTTACGAGCAGTACTTC. Protein sequence: CASSDGTSGYEQYF.

The J gene is TRBJ1-2, the V gene TRBV10-3; D call uncertain. The CDR3 consists of 12 residues. V was trimmed by 3 bases and J by 8 bases, leaving 10 bases between them. Germline lookup yields CDR1 ENHRY and CDR2 SYGVKD. In DNA, the CDR3 is TGTGCCATCAGTGAAGATGAGAGCGGCTACACCTTC. As protein: CAISEDESGYTF.

The chain has TRBV5-1 and TRBJ2-7; 8 nucleotides match TRBD2. The germline CDR1 and CDR2 sequences are SGHRS and YFSETQ. Losses at the gene ends were 1 base for V and 12 bases for J; bases not matched to a gene: 9. This CDR3 spans 13 amino acids. CDR3 region: CASSLPDGRGRYF. CDR3 in DNA: TGCGCCAGCAGCTTGCCCGACGGGAGGGGTCGGTACTTC.

This rearrangement joins TRBV3-1 (or the pseudogene TRBV3-2) to TRBJ2-7; 11 bases line up with TRBD2. The CDR3 totals 14 residues. V lost 4 bases, J lost 5 bases, and 4 bases stayed unmatched. CDR1 is LGHDT and CDR2 is YNNKEL in the germline V gene (reference sequence). The CDR3 sequence: CASSLSGRAHEQYF. The CDR3 region has the DNA TGTGCCAGCAGCCTTAGCGGGAGGGCCCACGAGCAGTACTTC.

The chain joins TRBV28 to TRBJ2-7; 11 positions agree with TRBD2. Trimming removed 1 base from V and 5 bases from J; junction bases left unmatched: 7. Germline V gives CDR1 MDHEN, CDR2 SYDVKM. The CDR3 loop spans 16 amino acids. The CDR3 here is CASSLFRLAGHNEQYF. The CDR3 DNA follows: TGTGCCAGCAGTTTATTTCGACTAGCGGGACACAACGAGCAGTACTTC.

This clone was recorded once. V usage is TRBV6-2 or TRBV6-3 and J usage is TRBJ2-1; 8 positions match TRBD2. CDR3 length: 18 residues. V shed 0 bases, J shed 4 bases, and the junction held 11 bases outside the gene matches. Germline CDR1 MNHEY, CDR2 SVGEGT. CDR3 bases: TGTGCCAGCAGTTACTCTCGTTTTGCCAGCGGGGGTTACAATGAGCAGTTCTTC. Translation: CASSYSRFASGGYNEQFF.